Listed below are T cell receptor beta chains from one sample, sequenced in a study of post-analysis software for immune sequencing data. TCRdb re-called the PCR reads through MiXCR, storing one row per CDR3 protein. The sample holds more than 450,000 distinct CDR3 sequences, around 36% seen once. The material sequenced was blood. The receptor set was obtained from a girl aged 2 to 17 with multiple sclerosis. Each CDR3 is given with its conserved first and last residue. Each record gives: clone size, J gene, V gene, D gene, CDR3 protein, CDR3 DNA. A D gene is named only where the DNA matches it firmly. Expanded clones are given a class, and other clones once, few, many or no size at all.

. TRBJ2-7 TRBV12-3/TRBV12-4 TRBD1 CASSRQGVTYEQYF TGTGCCAGCAGTCGACAGGGGGTCACCTACGAGCAGTACTTC
. TRBJ2-7 TRBV7-9 TRBD1 CASSPSTGGNGEQYF TGTGCCAGCAGCCCTAGTACAGGGGGCAATGGCGAGCAGTACTTC
. TRBJ2-3 TRBV14 . CASSPPGVIGTDTQYF TGTGCCAGCAGCCCACCAGGGGTCATCGGCACAGATACGCAGTATTTT
. TRBJ1-4 TRBV20-1 TRBD1 CSAQDRAGANEKLFF TGCAGTGCCCAGGACAGGGCGGGGGCTAATGAAAAACTGTTTTTT
. TRBJ1-2 TRBV3-1 TRBD1 CASSQLRSHPGGADGYTF TGTGCCAGCAGCCAATTGCGGTCTCACCCAGGGGGCGCGGATGGCTACACCTTC
few TRBJ2-7 TRBV20-1 TRBD1 CSASGGRTGNIYEQYF TGCAGTGCTAGTGGGGGCAGGACAGGGAACATCTACGAGCAGTACTTC
. TRBJ1-1 TRBV7-7 . CASSLEKGTEAFF TGTGCTAGCAGCTTAGAAAAGGGGACTGAAGCTTTCTTT
many TRBJ2-5 TRBV6-5 TRBD2 CASSLLAGGRETQYF TGTGCCAGCAGCCTTCTAGCGGGGGGTCGGGAGACCCAGTACTTC
few TRBJ2-7 TRBV20-1 TRBD1 CSAREMQGQSYEQYF TGCAGTGCTAGAGAGATGCAGGGACAGAGCTACGAGCAGTACTTC
. TRBJ1-4 TRBV5-6 . CASSYRDGYEKLFF TGTGCCAGCAGCTACCGGGACGGCTATGAAAAACTGTTTTTT
few TRBJ2-7 TRBV20-1 . CSARWAASYEQYF TGCAGTGCTAGATGGGCGGCCTCCTACGAGCAGTACTTC
. TRBJ1-2 TRBV28 . CASTSRGQYYGYTF TGTGCCAGCACCTCACGGGGGCAGTACTATGGCTACACCTTC
. TRBJ2-1 TRBV10-3 . CAISESASYNEQFF TGTGCCATCAGTGAGTCGGCTAGCTACAATGAGCAGTTCTTC
. TRBJ2-6 TRBV24-1 . CATSEIQNSGANVLTF TGTGCCACCAGTGAAATACAGAACTCTGGGGCCAACGTCCTGACTTTC
few TRBJ1-2 TRBV21-1 . CASSTNRGLYWYGYTF TGTGCCAGCAGCACCAACAGGGGGCTCTATTGGTATGGCTACACCTTC
. TRBJ1-1 TRBV19 TRBD1 CASTSGGRTEAFF TGTGCCAGTACCTCAGGGGGCCGAACTGAAGCTTTCTTT
. TRBJ2-5 TRBV2 TRBD2 CASESGGDHRLETQYF TGTGCCAGCGAATCCGGGGGGGACCATCGTCTGGAGACCCAGTACTTC
. TRBJ1-1 TRBV29-1 . CSAFTYAEAFF TGCAGCGCCTTTACCTACGCCGAAGCTTTCTTT
few TRBJ2-3 TRBV20-1 TRBD1 CSARPSDRHQADTQYF TGCAGTGCTAGACCGTCGGACAGGCATCAGGCAGATACGCAGTATTTT
. TRBJ2-2 TRBV29-1 . CSVKVWTGELFF TGCAGCGTTAAGGTTTGGACCGGGGAGCTGTTTTTT
once TRBJ1-2 TRBV5-1 . CASSPVDSYGYTF TGCGCCAGCAGCCCCGTGGACAGTTATGGCTACACCTTC
. TRBJ2-3 TRBV20-1 TRBD1 CSARPLTGGTDTQYF TGCAGTGCTAGGCCTCTAACAGGGGGCACAGATACGCAGTATTTT
. TRBJ2-7 TRBV29-1 TRBD1 CSVVRGQSYEQYF TGCAGCGTGGTCCGGGGACAGTCCTACGAGCAGTACTTC
. TRBJ1-1 TRBV5-1 . CASKDLGVNTEAFF TGCGCCAGCAAGGACTTGGGGGTGAACACTGAAGCTTTCTTT
few TRBJ1-5 TRBV20-1 . CSAAADYSNQPQHF TGCAGTGCTGCAGCCGATTATAGCAATCAGCCCCAGCATTTT
medium-sized TRBJ2-7 TRBV10-3 . CAISDGASQSYEQYF TGTGCCATCAGTGATGGGGCTAGCCAGTCCTACGAGCAGTACTTC
few TRBJ2-4 TRBV28 . CASSLLPFGIAKNIQYF TGTGCCAGCAGTTTACTTCCTTTCGGGATTGCGAAAAACATTCAGTACTTC
. TRBJ2-5 TRBV9 TRBD2 CASSANSGLAVETQYF TGTGCCAGCAGCGCCAACTCGGGACTAGCAGTTGAGACCCAGTACTTC
few TRBJ2-7 TRBV21-1 . CASRPKLPDRVEEQYF TGTGCCAGCAGACCAAAACTACCGGACAGGGTGGAAGAGCAGTACTTC
few TRBJ2-7 TRBV2 . CASSERDLSSSYEQYF TGTGCCAGCAGTGAAAGGGACCTCTCTAGCTCCTACGAGCAGTACTTC
. TRBJ1-1 TRBV27 TRBD1 CASSSPGQGSTEAFF TGTGCCAGCAGTTCGCCGGGACAGGGAAGCACTGAAGCTTTCTTT
. TRBJ1-2 TRBV27 . CASSGLGAGVYGYTF TGTGCCAGCAGTGGTTTAGGGGCGGGGGTCTATGGCTACACCTTC
. TRBJ1-2 TRBV24-1 TRBD1 CATSGQGYGYTF TGTGCCACCAGTGGACAGGGTTATGGCTACACCTTC
once TRBJ1-2 TRBV24-1 . CATSDFGENYGYTF TGTGCCACCAGTGATTTCGGGGAGAACTATGGCTACACCTTC
few TRBJ2-5 TRBV20-1 . CSARDRMGGQETQYF TGCAGTGCTAGAGATCGGATGGGGGGCCAAGAGACCCAGTACTTC
few TRBJ1-5 TRBV12-3/TRBV12-4 . CASSLDGFGNQPQHF TGTGCCAGCAGTTTGGACGGCTTTGGGAATCAGCCCCAGCATTTT